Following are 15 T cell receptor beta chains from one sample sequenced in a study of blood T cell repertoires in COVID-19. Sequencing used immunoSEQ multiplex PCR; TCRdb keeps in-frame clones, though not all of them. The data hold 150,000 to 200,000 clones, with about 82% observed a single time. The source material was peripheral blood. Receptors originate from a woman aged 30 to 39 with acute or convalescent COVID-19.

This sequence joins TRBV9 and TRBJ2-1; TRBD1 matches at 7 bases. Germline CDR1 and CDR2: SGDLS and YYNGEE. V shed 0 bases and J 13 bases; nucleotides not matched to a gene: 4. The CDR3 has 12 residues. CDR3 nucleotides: TGTGCCAGCAGCGTAGGAGACAGGGCTCAGTTCTTC. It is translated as CASSVGDRAQFF.

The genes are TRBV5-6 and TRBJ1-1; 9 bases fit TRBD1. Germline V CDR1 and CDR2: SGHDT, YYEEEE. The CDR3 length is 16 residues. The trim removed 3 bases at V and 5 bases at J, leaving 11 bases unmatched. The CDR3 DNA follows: TGTGCCAGCAGCTCCCAAAACAGGGGGCGCCGGACTGAAGCTTTCTTT. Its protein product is CASSSQNRGRRTEAFF.

The CDR3 spells CASSLESYQRSYEQYF. CDR3 DNA sequence: TGTGCCAGCAGCTTAGAATCTTATCAGCGCTCCTACGAGCAGTACTTC. The chain combines TRBV7-9 with TRBJ2-7; D uncertain. Germline CDR1 and CDR2: SEHNR and FQNEAQ (reference sequence). V lost 1 base and J 0 bases, leaving 13 bases between the germline ends. This CDR3 is built from 16 residues.

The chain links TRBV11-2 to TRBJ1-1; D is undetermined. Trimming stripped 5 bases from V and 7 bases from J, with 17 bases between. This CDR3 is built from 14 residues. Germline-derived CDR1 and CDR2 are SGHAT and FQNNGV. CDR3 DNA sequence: TGTGCCAGCAGCCCCGGGGTCCCGATAAATGAAGCTTTCTTT. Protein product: CASSPGVPINEAFF.

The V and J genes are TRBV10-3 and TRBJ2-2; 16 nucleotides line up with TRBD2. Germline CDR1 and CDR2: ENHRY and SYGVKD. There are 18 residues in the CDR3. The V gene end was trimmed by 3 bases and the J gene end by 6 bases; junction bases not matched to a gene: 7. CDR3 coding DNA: TGTGCCATCAGTGATCCCGGGACTAGCGGGGGGGTCGCCGGGGAGCTGTTTTTT. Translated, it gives CAISDPGTSGGVAGELFF.

CDR3 nucleotides: TGCAGCGTCGCATCGGGCTCCTACGAGCAGTACTTC. This encodes CSVASGSYEQYF. The rearrangement links TRBV29-1 to TRBJ2-7; D not resolved. V shed 6 bases and J shed 0 bases, with 9 bases lying between them. CDR3 size: 12 residues. In germline, CDR1 is SQVTM, CDR2 ANQGSEA.

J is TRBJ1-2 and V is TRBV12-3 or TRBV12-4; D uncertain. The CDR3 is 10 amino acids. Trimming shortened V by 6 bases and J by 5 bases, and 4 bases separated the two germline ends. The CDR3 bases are TGTGCCAGCAGCGGGTATGGCTACACCTTC. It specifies CASSGYGYTF.

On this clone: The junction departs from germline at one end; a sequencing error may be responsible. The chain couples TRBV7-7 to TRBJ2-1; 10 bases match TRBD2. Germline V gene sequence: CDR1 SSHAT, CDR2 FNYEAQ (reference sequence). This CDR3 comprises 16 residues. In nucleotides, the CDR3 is TGTGCTAGCAGCTTAGTCCCTAGCGGGAGAGGAAATGAGCAGTTCTTC. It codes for CASSLVPSGRGNEQFF.

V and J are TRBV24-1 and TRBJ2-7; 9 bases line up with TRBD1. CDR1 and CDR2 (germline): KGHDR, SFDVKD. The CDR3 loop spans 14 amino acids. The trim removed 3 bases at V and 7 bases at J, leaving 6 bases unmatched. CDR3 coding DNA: TGTGCCACCAGTGATGTGGGACAGGGAGGTGAGCAGTACTTC. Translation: CATSDVGQGGEQYF.

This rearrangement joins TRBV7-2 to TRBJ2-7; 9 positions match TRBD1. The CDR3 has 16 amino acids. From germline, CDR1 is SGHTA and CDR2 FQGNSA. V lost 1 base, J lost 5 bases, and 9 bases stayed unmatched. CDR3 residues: CASSLVVGQGFDEQYF. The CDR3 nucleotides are TGTGCCAGCAGCTTAGTAGTGGGACAGGGTTTCGACGAGCAGTACTTC.

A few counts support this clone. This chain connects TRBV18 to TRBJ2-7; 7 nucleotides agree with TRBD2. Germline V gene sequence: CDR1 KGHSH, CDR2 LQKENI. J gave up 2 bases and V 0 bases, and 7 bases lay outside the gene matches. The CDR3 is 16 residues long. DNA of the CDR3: TGTGCCAGCTCACCACCTACGGGAGGTGTCGCCTACGAGCAGTACTTC. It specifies CASSPPTGGVAYEQYF.

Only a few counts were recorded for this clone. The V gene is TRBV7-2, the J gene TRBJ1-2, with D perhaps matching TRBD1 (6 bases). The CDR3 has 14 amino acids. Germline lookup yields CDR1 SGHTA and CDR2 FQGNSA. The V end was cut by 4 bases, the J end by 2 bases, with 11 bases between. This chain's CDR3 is CASSSAGANYGYTF. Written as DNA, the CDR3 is TGTGCCAGCAGCTCCGCAGGGGCAAACTATGGCTACACCTTC.

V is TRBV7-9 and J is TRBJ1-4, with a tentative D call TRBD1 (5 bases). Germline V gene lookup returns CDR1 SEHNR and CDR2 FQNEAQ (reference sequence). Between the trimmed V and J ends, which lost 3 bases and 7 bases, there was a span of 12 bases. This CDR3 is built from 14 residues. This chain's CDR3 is CASSLGLVGEKLFF. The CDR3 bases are TGTGCCAGCAGCTTGGGGCTAGTGGGTGAAAAACTGTTTTTT.

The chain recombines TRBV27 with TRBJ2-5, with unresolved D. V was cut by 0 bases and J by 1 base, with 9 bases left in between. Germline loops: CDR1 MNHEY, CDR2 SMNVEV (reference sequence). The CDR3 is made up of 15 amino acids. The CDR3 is CASSLSRLSQETQYF. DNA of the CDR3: TGTGCCAGCAGTTTATCGCGGCTCAGCCAAGAGACCCAGTACTTC.

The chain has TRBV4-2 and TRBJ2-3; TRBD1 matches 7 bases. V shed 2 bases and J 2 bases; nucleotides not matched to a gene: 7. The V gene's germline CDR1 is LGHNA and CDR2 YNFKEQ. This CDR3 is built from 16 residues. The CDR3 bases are TGTGCCAGCAGCCAACTACAGGGGCCCACCACAGATACGCAGTATTTT. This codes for CASSQLQGPTTDTQYF.